This T cell receptor beta chain derives from a study of blood T cell repertoires in COVID-19. Background on the study: COVID-19 samples collected from the United States, Italy and Spain covered acute and convalescent phases. PBMCs, B-cell-depleted T cells, or T cells were the source of the cDNA or gDNA that made up the material.

As processed by the authors: Amplified reference gene primers provided the basis for estimating nucleated cell counts. The repertoire was sequenced with immunoSEQ multiplex PCR; TCRdb's copy has only in-frame clones and lacks some. The DNA gave D and trimming, while V, J and clone size come from that table. Of 95,000 to 100,000 clones in the sample, 90% to 95% were seen once. The CDR3 is made up of 17 amino acids. Trimming cost V 4 bases and J 1 base; bases outside gene matches: 7. CDR1 is MGHRA and CDR2 is YSYEKL in the germline V gene. Sequences were obtained from peripheral blood. The clonotype originates from a man between 50 and 59 years old with acute or convalescent COVID-19. J is TRBJ1-5 and V is TRBV4-1; 10 bases fit TRBD1. The CDR3 reads CASSRDPGQGSNQPQHF. CDR3 nucleotide sequence: TGCGCCAGCAGCCGAGACCCGGGACAGGGGAGCAATCAGCCCCAGCATTTT.